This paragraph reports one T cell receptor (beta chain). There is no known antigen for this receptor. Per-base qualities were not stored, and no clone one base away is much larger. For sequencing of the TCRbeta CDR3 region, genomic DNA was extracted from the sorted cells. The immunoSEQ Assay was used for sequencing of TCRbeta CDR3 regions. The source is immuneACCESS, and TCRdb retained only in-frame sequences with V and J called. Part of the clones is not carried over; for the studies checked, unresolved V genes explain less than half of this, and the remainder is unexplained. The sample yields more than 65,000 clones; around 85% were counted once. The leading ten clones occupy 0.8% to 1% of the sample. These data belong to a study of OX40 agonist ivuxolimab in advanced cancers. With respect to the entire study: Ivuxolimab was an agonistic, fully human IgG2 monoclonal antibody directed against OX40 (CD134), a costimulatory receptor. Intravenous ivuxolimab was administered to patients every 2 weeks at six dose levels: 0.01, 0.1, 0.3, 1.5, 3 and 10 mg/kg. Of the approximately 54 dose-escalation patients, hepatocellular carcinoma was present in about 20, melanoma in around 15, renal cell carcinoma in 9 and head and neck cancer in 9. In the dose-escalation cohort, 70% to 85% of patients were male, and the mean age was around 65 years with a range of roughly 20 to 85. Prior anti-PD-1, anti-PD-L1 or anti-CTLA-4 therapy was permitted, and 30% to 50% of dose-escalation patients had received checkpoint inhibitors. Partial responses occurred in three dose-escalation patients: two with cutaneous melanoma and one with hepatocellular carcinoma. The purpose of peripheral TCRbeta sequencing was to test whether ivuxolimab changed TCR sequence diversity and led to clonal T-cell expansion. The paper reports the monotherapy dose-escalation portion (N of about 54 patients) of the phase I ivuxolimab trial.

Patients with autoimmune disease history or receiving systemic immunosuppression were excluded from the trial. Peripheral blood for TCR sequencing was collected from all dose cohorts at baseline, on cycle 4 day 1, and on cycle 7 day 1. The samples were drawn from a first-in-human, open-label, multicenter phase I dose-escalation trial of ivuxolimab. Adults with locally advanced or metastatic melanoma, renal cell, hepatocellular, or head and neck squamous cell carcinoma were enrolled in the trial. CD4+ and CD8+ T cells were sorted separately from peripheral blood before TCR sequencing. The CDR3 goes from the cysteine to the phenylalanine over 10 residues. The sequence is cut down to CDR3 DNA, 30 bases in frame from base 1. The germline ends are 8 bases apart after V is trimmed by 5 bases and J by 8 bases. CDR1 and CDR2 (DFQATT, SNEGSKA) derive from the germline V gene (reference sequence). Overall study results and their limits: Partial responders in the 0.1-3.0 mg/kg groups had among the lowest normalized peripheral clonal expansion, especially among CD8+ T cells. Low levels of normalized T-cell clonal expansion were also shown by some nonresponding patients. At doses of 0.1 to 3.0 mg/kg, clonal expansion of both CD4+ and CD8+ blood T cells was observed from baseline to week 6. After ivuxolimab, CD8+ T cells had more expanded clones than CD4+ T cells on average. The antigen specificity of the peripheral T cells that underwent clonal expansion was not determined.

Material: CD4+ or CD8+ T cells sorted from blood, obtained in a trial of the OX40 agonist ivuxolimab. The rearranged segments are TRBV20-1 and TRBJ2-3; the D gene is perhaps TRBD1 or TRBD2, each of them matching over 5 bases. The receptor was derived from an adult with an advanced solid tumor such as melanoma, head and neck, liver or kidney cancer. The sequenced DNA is TGCAGTGCTGAGGGACCTACGCAGTATTTT. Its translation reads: CSAEGPTQYF.